Sequencing of this TCR beta chain was carried out in a study of control samples from healthy donors and cancer patients. Sequencing used immunoSEQ multiplex PCR; TCRdb keeps in-frame clones, though not all of them. Of some 120,000 clones listed, approximately 94% are singletons. CDR1 and CDR2 (germline): LNHDA, SQIVND (reference sequence). Trimming took off 5 bases at V and 3 bases at J, with 13 bases between the two ends. This CDR3 comprises 14 residues. The sequence came from a man aged 45 to 65 with head and neck cancer. The sequenced sample was PBMCs. This chain joins TRBV19 and TRBJ1-2; D not resolved. The DNA of the CDR3 is TGTGCCAGTAGTCAAAGCAGGATCGACTATGGCTACACCTTC. This gives the protein CASSQSRIDYGYTF.